These 15 T cell receptor beta chains were all obtained from the same sample, sequenced in a study of molecular identifiers for immune sequencing clone quantification. TCRdb reanalysed the PCR reads using MiXCR and keeps one entry per CDR3 protein. The table shows fewer than 350,000 distinct CDR3 sequences, with roughly a quarter occurring only once. The sequenced sample was naive CD8+ T cells from blood, with Jurkat cell RNA spiked in. Subset reported: FACS-sorted CD8+CD4-CCR7+CD45RA+ naive T cells. The receptors originated from a human donor in good health. Some libraries in this study had Jurkat cell RNA spiked in.

This clonotype was seen a handful of times. Likely a read error: the CDR3 ends without its conserved phenylalanine or tryptophan. J is TRBJ2-5 and V is TRBV7-6; 9 positions agree with TRBD1. The V gene end was trimmed by 6 bases and the J gene end by 3 bases; junction bases not matched to a gene: 11. This CDR3 has 16 residues. Per the germline V gene, CDR1 is SGHVS and CDR2 is FNYEAQ. This CDR3 is CASSPLLGQGKETQYV. The CDR3, as DNA: TGTGCCAGCAGTCCTCTCTTGGGACAGGGAAAAGAGACCCAGTACGTC.

This rearrangement joins TRBV20-1 to TRBJ2-7, with a weak D call TRBD1 (5 bases). The CDR3 has 14 residues. Germline lookup yields CDR1 DFQATT and CDR2 SNEGSKA (reference sequence). Trimming stripped 2 bases from V and 4 bases from J, with 15 bases between. The CDR3 loop is CSARILDTGYEQYF. The CDR3 DNA reads TGCAGTGCTAGAATTCTGGACACTGGTTACGAGCAGTACTTC.

This clonotype was seen only a few times. The V call is TRBV20-1, the J call TRBJ2-3, with 9 bases that match TRBD2. The CDR3 has 13 amino acids. V shed 6 bases and J 4 bases; nucleotides not matched to a gene: 5. Per germline, CDR1 DFQATT and CDR2 SNEGSKA (reference sequence). The DNA of the CDR3 is TGCAGTGCCGCGGGAGGGCCATCAGATACGCAGTATTTT. This gives the protein CSAAGGPSDTQYF.

In its sample, this clonotype was seen many times. The V call is TRBV7-9, the J call TRBJ2-7; possible D gene TRBD1, 5 bases. Deletions cut 5 bases from V and 4 bases from J, with 15 bases between. The CDR3 is 14 residues long. Germline CDR1 SEHNR, CDR2 FQNEAQ (reference sequence). The CDR3 DNA is TGTGCCAGCAGCGCGGACACGAGAGTGTACGAGCAGTACTTC. Translated, it gives CASSADTRVYEQYF.

The chain combines TRBV6-2 or TRBV6-3 with TRBJ2-1; TRBD2 might be the D (6 bases). Between the trimmed V and J ends, which lost 4 bases and 6 bases, there was a span of 13 bases. There are 14 residues in the CDR3. CDR1 is MNHEY and CDR2 is SVGEGT in the germline V gene. CDR3 loop: CASSSASASNEQFF. The CDR3 bases are TGTGCCAGCAGTTCGGCTAGCGCTTCCAATGAGCAGTTCTTC.

This clonotype was counted a few times. V and J are TRBV11-1 and TRBJ2-2, with 7 bases aligning to TRBD1. The CDR3 is made up of 17 amino acids. Trimming removed 6 bases from V and 1 base from J; junction bases left unmatched: 11. The V gene's germline CDR1 is SGHAT and CDR2 FQDESV (reference sequence). CDR3 sequence (DNA): TGTGCCAGCAGTCTGCAGGGGGACAACTGGAACACCGGGGAGCTGTTTTTT. Translated, it gives CASSLQGDNWNTGELFF.

This clonotype has a single count. An end of the junction does not agree with germline; a read error may underlie this. This sequence joins TRBV4-1 and TRBJ1-1, with 7 bases lining up with TRBD1. This CDR3 comprises 15 residues. Germline lookup yields CDR1 MGHRA and CDR2 YSYEKL. In DNA, the CDR3 is TGCGTCAGCAGCCAACACAGGGGCATAGTGACTGAAGCTTTCTTT. Amino acids: CVSSQHRGIVTEAFF.

The J gene is TRBJ2-3, the V gene TRBV4-3; maybe TRBD2 (6 bases). V lost 4 bases to trimming and J lost 0 bases, with 17 bases between them. The CDR3 extends over 17 amino acids. Germline V gene sequence: CDR1 LGHNA, CDR2 YSLEER. CDR3: CASSPSPGVISTDTQYF. The CDR3 coding sequence is TGCGCCAGCAGCCCGAGTCCGGGGGTAATAAGCACAGATACGCAGTATTTT.

With regard to this clonotype: A much larger clone lies a single base off, so this may be a read error. J is TRBJ1-5 and V is TRBV20-1; D is unresolved. The CDR3 totals 14 residues. Germline V gives CDR1 DFQATT, CDR2 SNEGSKA (reference sequence). The CDR3 nucleotides read TGCGGTGCTAGGGATGGGTATAGCAATCAGCCCCAGCATTTT. Translated, it gives CGARDGYSNQPQHF.

Turning to this clonotype: One base away lies a much larger clone, so this may be a sequencing read error. The rearrangement uses TRBV7-9 and TRBJ2-5, with D possibly TRBD1 on 5 matching bases. With 8 bases removed from V and 2 bases from J, the gap between germline ends came to 18 bases. Germline CDR1 reads SEHNR; CDR2 reads FQNEAQ (reference sequence). The CDR3 covers 15 residues. Here the CDR3 reads CASGSNHRTQETQYF. The CDR3 DNA is TGTGCCAGCGGCTCTAACCACAGGACACAAGAGACCCAGTACTTC.

Regarding this clonotype: A much larger clone lies a single base off, so this may be a read error. CDR3 in amino acids: CSVGDSLYQETQYF. The CDR3 DNA reads TGCAGCGTTGGGGACTCACTGTACCAAGAGACCCAGTACTTC. This chain joins TRBV29-1 and TRBJ2-5, with D possibly being TRBD2 (6 bases). The germline V gene has CDR1 SQVTM and CDR2 ANQGSEA. The V gene lost 4 bases and the J gene lost 0 bases, with 12 bases spanning the gap. The CDR3 sequence is 14 residues long.

In the case of this clonotype: Because the CDR3 is missing its conserved closing phenylalanine or tryptophan, this is likely a read error. The chain employs TRBV28 and TRBJ1-4; possibly TRBD1 for D (6 bases). This CDR3 region has 16 residues. V was pared by 2 bases and J by 4 bases, with 14 bases between. Per germline, CDR1 MDHEN and CDR2 SYDVKM. CDR3 protein: CASSLGGGQLNEKLFI. The CDR3 coding sequence is TGTGCCAGCAGTTTAGGAGGGGGGCAGCTTAATGAAAAACTGTTTATT.

The V and J genes are TRBV5-4 and TRBJ2-7; D might be TRBD1 or TRBD2, each matching 6 bases. The CDR3 spans 14 residues. V was cut by 0 bases and J by 5 bases, with 12 bases left in between. Germline-derived CDR1 and CDR2 are SGHNT and YYREEE (reference sequence). CDR3 nucleotide sequence: TGTGCCAGCAGCTTGGGTCCGGGGGCAAACGAGCAGTACTTC. Protein sequence: CASSLGPGANEQYF. Complete variable domain (other parts from reference TRBV5-4 and TRBJ2-7): ETGVTQSPTHLIKTRGQQVTLRCSSQSGHNTVSWYQQALGQGPQFIFQYYREEENGRGNFPPRFSGLQFPNYSSELNVNALELDDSALYLCASSLGPGANEQYFGPGTRLTVT.

This clonotype was seen a few times. This clone may be a read error of a much larger clone one base away. This chain connects TRBV7-9 to TRBJ2-7; D possibly corresponds to TRBD2 (5 bases). The ends were cut back, 11 bases at V and 4 bases at J, with 12 bases in the middle. Germline values: CDR1 SEHNR, CDR2 FQNEAQ (reference sequence). The CDR3 consists of 11 residues. CDR3 coding DNA: TGTGCCGGAGGTGACGTGTACGAGCAGTACTTC. It is translated as CAGGDVYEQYF. The whole variable domain, remainder taken from reference TRBV7-9 and TRBJ2-7, is DTGVSQNPRHKITKRGQNVTFRCDPISEHNRLYWYRQTLGQGPEFLTYFQNEAQLEKSRLLSDRFSAERPKGSFSTLEIQRTEQGDSAMYLCAGGDVYEQYFGPGTRLTVT.

In nucleotides, the CDR3 is TGCAGTGCCACCCATAGCGGGGAATCCTACGAGCAGTACTTC. Encoded protein: CSATHSGESYEQYF. This rearrangement joins TRBV20-1 to TRBJ2-7; 8 positions agree with TRBD2. J was trimmed by 1 base and V by 6 bases; bases with no gene match: 8. The CDR3 loop spans 14 amino acids. Germline-derived CDR1 and CDR2 are DFQATT and SNEGSKA (reference sequence).